The 29 T cell receptor beta chains below come from one sample, sequenced in a study of cytomegalovirus exposure and HLA in healthy donors. Primers: 60 Vbeta forward and 13 Jbeta reverse. Profiled with immunoSEQ multiplex PCR; TCRdb holds only in-frame clones, not every one. This table holds some 90,000 clones, 81% found once. The source material was PBMCs. The receptors were sampled from a man aged 35-49 years in good health and CMV-seronegative.

This clone has a handful of counts. This chain uses TRBV9 with TRBJ2-1, with TRBD2 identical over 9 bases. Germline V gives CDR1 SGDLS, CDR2 YYNGEE. The ends lost 4 bases at V and 6 bases at J; junction bases unmatched: 8. The length of the CDR3 is 15 residues. As DNA, the CDR3 is TGTGCCAGCAGCTTACAGCGGGGGGAGATCAATGAGCAGTTCTTC. The encoded protein is CASSLQRGEINEQFF. Full variable domain (missing parts from reference TRBV9 and TRBJ2-1): DSGVTQTPKHLITATGQRVTLRCSPRSGDLSVYWYQQSLDQGLQFLIQYYNGEERAKGNILERFSAQQFPDLHSELNLSSLELGDSALYFCASSLQRGEINEQFFGPGTRLTVL.

This sequence joins TRBV18 and TRBJ2-5, with D possibly being TRBD2 (5 bases). CDR1 is KGHSH and CDR2 is LQKENI in the germline V gene. The CDR3 sequence is 13 residues long. The germline V and J ends were trimmed by 3 bases and 5 bases, with 10 bases remaining between them. CDR3 sequence: CASSPSERETQYF. In DNA form, the CDR3 reads TGTGCCAGCTCACCGTCCGAGCGGGAGACCCAGTACTTC.

The J gene is TRBJ1-5, the V gene TRBV5-6, with 9 bases matching TRBD1. CDR1 is SGHDT and CDR2 is YYEEEE in the germline V gene. This CDR3 has 14 amino acids. Trimming removed 3 bases from V and 9 bases from J; junction bases left unmatched: 7. CDR3: CASSSGTGRGPQHF. CDR3 bases: TGTGCCAGCAGCTCCGGGACAGGGAGAGGGCCCCAGCATTTT.

The sample holds a few counts of this clone. This chain joins TRBV6-1 and TRBJ2-5; 8 bases fit TRBD1. Germline-derived CDR1 and CDR2 are MNHNS and SASEGT. The CDR3 runs to 15 residues. V dropped 6 bases and J dropped 4; count of bases not matched to a gene: 10. CDR3 protein: CASSFRQGTGETQYF. As DNA, the CDR3 is TGTGCCAGCAGCTTTAGACAGGGGACGGGAGAGACCCAGTACTTC.

This clone was seen a few times. The chain employs TRBV28 and TRBJ1-2; D is unresolved. This CDR3 spans 12 amino acids. Germline-derived CDR1 and CDR2 are MDHEN and SYDVKM. The V gene lost 8 bases and the J gene lost 4 bases, with 11 bases spanning the gap. CDR3 in amino acids: CASFFLSYGYTF. The CDR3 coding sequence is TGTGCCAGCTTTTTCTTGAGCTATGGCTACACCTTC.

The rearrangement joins TRBV7-8 to TRBJ2-7; D is perhaps TRBD2 (5 bases). Trimming removed 5 bases at V and 0 bases at J, with 14 bases between. The germline gives CDR1 SGHVS, CDR2 FQNEAQ. This CDR3 region has 15 residues. The CDR3: CASSPRVGVSYEQYF. The DNA of the CDR3 is TGTGCCAGCAGCCCGCGGGTTGGGGTCTCCTACGAGCAGTACTTC.

This CDR3 is CASSSTGQLRGEQYF. As DNA, the CDR3 is TGTGCCAGCAGCTCCACGGGCCAGCTAAGAGGGGAGCAGTACTTC. The V and J genes are TRBV7-9 and TRBJ2-7, with D tentatively TRBD2 (5 bases). CDR1 SEHNR and CDR2 FQNEAQ come from the germline V gene (reference sequence). Trimming removed 4 bases at V and 7 bases at J, with 20 bases between. This CDR3 is built from 15 residues.

The V call is TRBV11-2, the J call TRBJ2-1; 10 bases line up with TRBD1. The CDR3 contains 14 residues. Germline V gene sequence: CDR1 SGHAT, CDR2 FQNNGV. V lost 7 bases to trimming and J lost 3 bases; unmatched junction nucleotides: 3. In DNA, the CDR3 is TGTGCCAGCACTCGGGACAGGGGCTACAATGAGCAGTTCTTC. This codes for CASTRDRGYNEQFF.

The V gene is TRBV6-5, the J gene TRBJ1-1; 7 nucleotides agree with TRBD1. Germline V lookup: CDR1 MNHEY, CDR2 SVGAGI. This CDR3 is 13 amino acids long. The ends lost 4 bases at V and 7 bases at J; junction bases unmatched: 6. DNA of the CDR3: TGTGCCAGCAGTTCCACAGGGGATGGTGAAGCTTTCTTT. Residues: CASSSTGDGEAFF.

The sample holds a few counts of this clone. CDR3: CASSPADKNTEAFF. The CDR3 DNA sequence: TGTGCCAGCAGTCCCGCAGACAAGAACACTGAAGCTTTCTTT. The rearrangement links TRBV6-5 to TRBJ1-1; D call uncertain. This CDR3 comprises 14 residues. The ends were cut back, 5 bases at V and 1 base at J, with 11 bases in the middle. Germline lookup yields CDR1 MNHEY and CDR2 SVGAGI.

V and J are TRBV5-5 and TRBJ1-2; no clear D. CDR3 length: 14 residues. Trimming left V 0 bases short and J 8 bases short, with 14 bases between. Germline V gene lookup returns CDR1 SGHKS and CDR2 YYEKEE (reference sequence). CDR3 loop: CASSLAVTTGGYTF. In nucleotides, the CDR3 is TGTGCCAGCAGCTTGGCGGTAACAACGGGAGGCTACACCTTC.

The chain uses TRBV5-6 and TRBJ1-3, with D unclear. This CDR3 spans 13 amino acids. V was trimmed by 4 bases and J by 3 bases, leaving 8 bases between them. Germline CDR1 reads SGHDT; CDR2 reads YYEEEE. CDR3 amino acids: CASSGGNGNTIYF. CDR3 in DNA: TGTGCCAGCAGCGGCGGCAATGGAAACACCATATATTTT.

This clone was picked up one time. The chain recombines TRBV29-1 with TRBJ1-1; D call uncertain. The CDR3 consists of 12 residues. V shed 2 bases and J shed 3 bases, with 7 bases lying between them. Looked up from germline, CDR1 is SQVTM and CDR2 is ANQGSEA. The CDR3: CSVEREDTEAFF. The CDR3 region has the DNA TGCAGCGTTGAAAGGGAGGACACTGAAGCTTTCTTT. The entire variable domain, with the rest obtained from reference TRBV29-1 and TRBJ1-1, is as follows: SAVISQKPSRDICQRGTSLTIQCQVDSQVTMMFWYRQQPGQSLTLIATANQGSEATYESGFVIDKFPISRPNLTFSTLTVSNMSPEDSSIYLCSVEREDTEAFFGQGTRLTVV.

The rearrangement links TRBV19 to TRBJ2-5, with 11 positions matching TRBD2. V gave up 1 base and J gave up 5 bases; unmatched junction bases: 3. Germline V gene sequence: CDR1 LNHDA, CDR2 SQIVND (reference sequence). CDR3 length: 15 residues. This CDR3 is CASSIGLAGRETQYF. CDR3 nucleotides: TGTGCCAGTAGTATAGGACTAGCGGGGCGGGAGACCCAGTACTTC.

The V and J genes are TRBV4-1 and TRBJ2-1; 11 positions agree with TRBD2. Losses at the gene ends were 3 bases for V and 7 bases for J; bases not matched to a gene: 5. Per the germline V gene, CDR1 is MGHRA and CDR2 is YSYEKL. There are 15 residues in the CDR3. The CDR3 protein is CASSQEGLAVNEQFF. The CDR3 nucleotides are TGCGCCAGCAGCCAGGAGGGACTAGCGGTTAATGAGCAGTTCTTC.

This sequence joins TRBV2 and TRBJ2-7, with D perhaps matching TRBD2 (5 bases). Germline V gene data show CDR1 as SNHLY and CDR2 as FYNNEI. Trimming left V 7 bases short and J 1 base short, with 11 bases between. The CDR3 has 13 residues. The CDR3 sequence is CASTSGMSYEQYF. CDR3 DNA sequence: TGTGCCAGCACATCCGGGATGTCCTACGAGCAGTACTTC.

V is TRBV6-5 and J is TRBJ1-5; D is unclear. In germline, CDR1 is MNHEY, CDR2 SVGAGI. V was cut by 2 bases and J by 2 bases, with 13 bases left in between. This CDR3 region has 16 residues. This CDR3 is CASSYRGVEGNQPQHF. The CDR3 bases are TGTGCCAGCAGTTACCGGGGAGTAGAAGGCAATCAGCCCCAGCATTTT.

The chain carries TRBV30 and TRBJ2-1; 8 nucleotides match TRBD2. Germline V lookup: CDR1 GTSNPN, CDR2 SVGIG (reference sequence). The junction had 18 bases not matched to a gene; V was cut back by 4 bases and J by 4 bases. The CDR3 loop spans 18 amino acids. This chain's CDR3 is CAWIGGGRVPNRYNEQFF. CDR3 sequence (DNA): TGTGCCTGGATCGGGGGGGGCCGAGTCCCTAACCGGTACAATGAGCAGTTCTTC.

The rearrangement joins TRBV19 to TRBJ2-7; no clear D gene. The CDR3 runs to 11 residues. CDR1 is LNHDA and CDR2 is SQIVND in the germline V gene (reference sequence). Trimming stripped 3 bases from V and 3 bases from J, with 3 bases between. For the CDR3, the DNA is TGTGCCAGTAGTATCGGCTACGAGCAGTACTTC. Its translation is CASSIGYEQYF.

This clone was seen more than once but under ten times. This sequence joins TRBV4-1 and TRBJ1-2, with a tentative D call TRBD1 (5 bases). V gave up 4 bases and J gave up 7 bases, with 22 bases separating them. The CDR3 is 16 residues long. CDR1 MGHRA and CDR2 YSYEKL come from the germline V gene. The CDR3 bases are TGCGCCAGCAGCCCCCTTAAGACAGTTTTCCTTGGTGGCTACACCTTC. Translation: CASSPLKTVFLGGYTF.

The chain uses TRBV6-5 and TRBJ2-7; D is possibly TRBD2 (6 bases). There are 14 residues in the CDR3. CDR1 and CDR2 from the germline V gene are MNHEY and SVGAGI. V gave up 10 bases and J gave up 0 bases, with 16 bases separating them. The CDR3 DNA reads TGTGCCACCAGGCGGGGACGGTACTCCTACGAGCAGTACTTC. It translates to CATRRGRYSYEQYF.

The J gene is TRBJ1-3, the V gene TRBV5-1; the match to TRBD1 covers 8 bases. Per germline, CDR1 SGHRS and CDR2 YFSETQ. Trimming removed 4 bases from V and 1 base from J; junction bases left unmatched: 7. The CDR3 contains 16 residues. CDR3 residues: CASSLGQGRSGNTIYF. CDR3 DNA sequence: TGCGCCAGCAGCCTCGGACAGGGCCGATCTGGAAACACCATATATTTT.

The rearrangement links TRBV4-1 to TRBJ2-7, with D maybe TRBD1 (5 bases). CDR3 length equals 14 residues. V lost 1 base, J lost 5 bases, and 12 bases lay in between. Germline loops: CDR1 MGHRA, CDR2 YSYEKL. CDR3 DNA sequence: TGCGCCAGCAGCCAAGGTTCAGGGTGGGACGAGCAGTACTTC. Translated, it gives CASSQGSGWDEQYF.

As regards this clone: Other DNA sequences in this sample translate to the same CDR3. The chain recombines TRBV7-9 with TRBJ1-2; 8 bases align to TRBD1. Per the germline V gene, CDR1 is SEHNR and CDR2 is FQNEAQ (reference sequence). J lost 0 bases, V lost 3 bases, and 6 bases had no gene match. This CDR3 is 16 amino acids long. Here the CDR3 reads CASSLQDREANYGYTF. DNA of the CDR3: TGTGCCAGCAGCTTGCAGGACAGGGAAGCTAACTATGGCTACACCTTC.

The chain uses TRBV5-1 and TRBJ1-3; no clear D. Between the trimmed V and J ends, which lost 6 bases and 0 bases, there was a span of 10 bases. There are 14 residues in the CDR3. Per germline, CDR1 SGHRS and CDR2 YFSETQ. The CDR3: CASKSSYSGNTIYF. The CDR3 bases are TGCGCCAGCAAGTCGTCCTACTCTGGAAACACCATATATTTT.

This chain connects TRBV29-1 to TRBJ2-2; D perhaps matches TRBD2 (5 bases). Between the trimmed V and J ends, which lost 7 bases and 2 bases, there was a span of 11 bases. Germline V lookup: CDR1 SQVTM, CDR2 ANQGSEA. The CDR3 totals 13 residues. CDR3 DNA: TGCAGCGCCACGGACTCAAACACCGGGGAGCTGTTTTTT. It yields the protein CSATDSNTGELFF.

V usage is TRBV5-4 and J usage is TRBJ2-3, with 11 nucleotides matching TRBD2. The germline gives CDR1 SGHNT, CDR2 YYREEE (reference sequence). Trimming cost V 4 bases and J 5 bases; bases outside gene matches: 18. This CDR3 spans 19 amino acids. CDR3 region: CASSAGVLAGGGGLDTQYF. The DNA for the CDR3 is TGTGCCAGCAGCGCTGGGGTCCTAGCGGGGGGAGGGGGCTTAGATACGCAGTATTTT.

This clone was detected once. The chain couples TRBV7-2 to TRBJ1-1; tentatively, D is TRBD1 (6 bases). Deletions cut 5 bases from V and 1 base from J, with 11 bases between. There are 14 residues in the CDR3. CDR1 and CDR2 from the germline V gene are SGHTA and FQGNSA. DNA for the CDR3: TGTGCCAGCAGCCAAACGACAGGGAACACTGAAGCTTTCTTT. It yields the protein CASSQTTGNTEAFF.

This chain connects TRBV11-2 to TRBJ2-2; a possible D gene is TRBD2 (5 bases). This CDR3 is built from 18 residues. The V gene lost 2 bases and the J gene lost 0 bases, with 16 bases spanning the gap. From germline, CDR1 is SGHAT and CDR2 FQNNGV. The CDR3 DNA reads TGTGCCAGCAGCTTAAGAGTCCAGCGGTATTCGAACACCGGGGAGCTGTTTTTT. Translating gives CASSLRVQRYSNTGELFF.